The following is a T cell receptor beta chain sequence with its context. The antigen is undetermined. Template switching, a step in the protocol, added a universal primer site, and cDNA carried unique molecular identifiers. TCRdb independently ran MiXCR on the 5' RACE reads; one entry per CDR3 protein. This table has 1,800,000 or so distinct CDR3 sequences, about 30% appearing once. The record originates from a study of identical twins. General study results and limits: Clonotypes of the beta chain that were abundant in cord blood carried fewer insertions (memory repertoires showed none). Models underestimated how often monozygotic twins shared out-of-frame TCR alpha.

All donors were healthy Caucasians. The sequence derives from a newborn girl in good health. The sample consisted of cord blood.

CDR3 amino acids: CASSQFRGETQYF. The CDR3 nucleotides are TGTGCCAGCAGCCAATTCAGGGGAGAGACCCAGTACTTC. The rearrangement uses TRBV14 and TRBJ2-5; TRBD1 might be the D (6 bases). V shed 2 bases and J shed 4 bases, with 8 bases lying between them. Germline V gives CDR1 SGHDN, CDR2 FVKESK. The CDR3 covers 13 residues.